Below are 7 T cell receptor beta chains sequenced from a single sample in a study of shared clonotypes between healthy human individuals. TCRdb's table, derived via immunoSEQ multiplex PCR, lists solely in-frame clones and lacks some. Here the sample spans more than 900,000 clones, around three quarters being singletons. Sample: memory CD4+ T cells from PBMCs. The sample's subset: CD45RA-negative fraction. Receptors were obtained from a man aged 18 to 30 in good health. Some clones in this sample may be carry-over from other donors' samples.

The chain uses TRBV4-2 and TRBJ2-7, with a possible D match to TRBD1 (5 bases). Trimming took 1 base from V and 0 from J, leaving 7 bases between them. Germline loops: CDR1 LGHNA, CDR2 YNFKEQ. The CDR3 length is 14 residues. CDR3 loop: CASSQAGLSYEQYF. The CDR3 DNA reads as TGTGCCAGCAGCCAAGCAGGGCTCTCCTACGAGCAGTACTTC.

This clone has just a few counts. The rearrangement uses TRBV5-6 and TRBJ1-1; the D gene is possibly TRBD1 (6 bases). The CDR3 is made up of 13 amino acids. Germline V gene lookup returns CDR1 SGHDT and CDR2 YYEEEE. Trimming took off 4 bases at V and 4 bases at J, with 11 bases between the two ends. CDR3: CASSITGSTEAFF. The CDR3 nucleotides read TGTGCCAGCAGCATTACAGGGAGCACTGAAGCTTTCTTT.

The V call is TRBV5-6, the J call TRBJ2-7; D uncertain. This CDR3 comprises 14 residues. The germline gives CDR1 SGHDT, CDR2 YYEEEE. V gave up 4 bases and J gave up 5 bases, with 16 bases separating them. The DNA of the CDR3 is TGTGCCAGCAGCCGGAGAGGTAGCTACCACGAGCAGTACTTC. Residues: CASSRRGSYHEQYF.

The V and J genes are TRBV6-1 and TRBJ2-5, with 10 nucleotides matching TRBD2. Germline values: CDR1 MNHNS, CDR2 SASEGT. The CDR3 is 15 residues long. Germline trimming cut 7 bases from V and 1 base from J; bases unmatched to any gene: 6. The CDR3 DNA reads as TGTGCCAGCATGAAACTAGCGGGGCTCCAAGAGACCCAGTACTTC. Amino acids: CASMKLAGLQETQYF.

This sequence joins TRBV7-2 and TRBJ2-7, with 10 bases matching TRBD1. CDR3 length equals 15 residues. V shed 6 bases, J shed 3 bases, and the junction held 8 bases outside the gene matches. The germline V gene has CDR1 SGHTA and CDR2 FQGNSA. CDR3 residues: CASSPDRDRGYEQYF. The CDR3 coding sequence is TGTGCCAGCAGTCCCGACCGGGACAGGGGCTACGAGCAGTACTTC.

This clone was observed a single time. The chain couples TRBV10-3 to TRBJ2-2; TRBD1 might be the D (5 bases). CDR3 size: 16 residues. Deletions cut 6 bases from V and 3 bases from J, with 17 bases between. Germline assignment: CDR1 ENHRY and CDR2 SYGVKD. The chain's CDR3 is CAISPQGSSYTGELFF. DNA of the CDR3: TGTGCCATCAGCCCCCAGGGAAGTTCCTACACCGGGGAGCTGTTTTTT.

This clone was detected once. V usage is TRBV5-6 and J usage is TRBJ1-3; D gene ambiguous. Trimming removed 0 bases at V and 0 bases at J, with 4 bases between. This CDR3 is 14 amino acids long. Germline V gene lookup returns CDR1 SGHDT and CDR2 YYEEEE. The CDR3 spells CASSLGFSGNTIYF. The CDR3 nucleotides are TGTGCCAGCAGCTTGGGTTTCTCTGGAAACACCATATATTTT.